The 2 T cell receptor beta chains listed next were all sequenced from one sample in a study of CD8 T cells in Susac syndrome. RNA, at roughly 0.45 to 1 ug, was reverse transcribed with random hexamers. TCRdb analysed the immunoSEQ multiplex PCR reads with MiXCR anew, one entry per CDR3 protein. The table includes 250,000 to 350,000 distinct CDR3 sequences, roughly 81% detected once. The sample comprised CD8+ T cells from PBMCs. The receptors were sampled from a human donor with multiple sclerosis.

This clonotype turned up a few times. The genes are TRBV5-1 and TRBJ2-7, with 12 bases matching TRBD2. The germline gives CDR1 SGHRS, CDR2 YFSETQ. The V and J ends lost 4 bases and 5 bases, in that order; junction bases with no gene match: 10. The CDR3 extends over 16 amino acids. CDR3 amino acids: CASSLPMTSGSNEQYF. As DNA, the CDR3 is TGCGCCAGCAGCCTCCCTATGACTAGCGGGAGTAACGAGCAGTACTTC.

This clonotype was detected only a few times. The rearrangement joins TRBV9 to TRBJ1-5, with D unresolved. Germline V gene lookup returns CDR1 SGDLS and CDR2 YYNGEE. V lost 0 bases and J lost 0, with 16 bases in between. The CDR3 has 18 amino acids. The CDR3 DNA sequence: TGTGCCAGCAGCGTAGCCCGGCAACCCCGATATAGCAATCAGCCCCAGCATTTT. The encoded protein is CASSVARQPRYSNQPQHF.